Listed here are 21 T cell receptor beta chains from one sample, sequenced in a study of blood T cells in healthy people across ages. Combining a sample-barcoded 5' primer with a J-beta primer mix, a second PCR ran for about 7 to 11 cycles. TCRdb ran MiXCR on the 5' RACE reads and lists one entry per CDR3 protein. The sample includes about 1.7 million distinct CDR3 sequences, approximately 28% seen only once; the top ten take around 7.7%. Sequencing used blood. Every receptor here comes from a woman younger than 45 in good health.

This clonotype was counted ten times or more. The gene calls are TRBV29-1 and TRBJ2-1; no firm D call. Per germline, CDR1 SQVTM and CDR2 ANQGSEA. The CDR3 runs to 15 residues. V was trimmed by 7 bases and J by 0 bases, leaving 16 bases between them. The CDR3 loop is CSAARVVSSYNEQFF. The CDR3 nucleotides read TGCAGCGCCGCACGGGTGGTTAGCTCCTACAATGAGCAGTTCTTC.

This clonotype was observed a few times. At one end, the junction sequence differs from germline, possibly due to a read error. The V and J genes are TRBV15 and TRBJ2-1, with 7 bases lining up with TRBD1. Judging by the DNA end, TRBJ2-7 fits better; the J call may be wrong. Germline assignment: CDR1 LNHNV and CDR2 YYDKDF (reference sequence). This CDR3 has 17 amino acids. CDR3 in DNA: TGTGCTACCAGCAGAGATGTCAGGGGGAGCTCCTACAATGAGCAGTACTTC. Protein: CATSRDVRGSSYNEQYF.

V usage is TRBV2 and J usage is TRBJ2-1; TRBD2 aligns across 12 bases. The CDR3 is 17 residues long. The germline CDR1 and CDR2 sequences are SNHLY and FYNNEI. Germline trimming cut 6 bases from V and 9 bases from J; bases unmatched to any gene: 15. The CDR3 DNA is TGTGCCAGCAGCCCTCCAGAACTAGCGGGAGGAGGACGTGAGCAGTTCTTC. Translation: CASSPPELAGGGREQFF.

This clonotype was detected only a few times. The chain combines TRBV27 with TRBJ2-5; D is undetermined. Trimming stripped 3 bases from V and 4 bases from J, with 12 bases between. The CDR3 length is 14 residues. Germline V lookup: CDR1 MNHEY, CDR2 SMNVEV (reference sequence). The CDR3, as DNA: TGTGCCAGCAGTTTTTATGACGGACGAGAGACCCAGTACTTC. Encoded protein: CASSFYDGRETQYF.

As to this clonotype: Germline is not matched at one junction end, which may reflect a read error. The CDR3 loop is CASSQGVDGLYELYF. CDR3 sequence (DNA): TGCGCCAGCAGCCAAGGGGTGGACGGCCTTTACGAGCTGTACTTC. The rearrangement links TRBV4-1 to TRBJ2-7; D is uncertain. The CDR3 runs 15 residues. The germline CDR1 and CDR2 sequences are MGHRA and YSYEKL.

The J gene is TRBJ2-2, the V gene TRBV5-5; D gene unclear. Looked up from germline, CDR1 is SGHKS and CDR2 is YYEKEE (reference sequence). The CDR3 consists of 13 residues. The V end was cut by 0 bases, the J end by 6 bases, with 6 bases between. The CDR3 region has the DNA TGTGCCAGCAGCTTGGAGCCGGCCGGGGAGCTGTTTTTT. Protein sequence: CASSLEPAGELFF.

The gene calls are TRBV7-2 and TRBJ1-6; 7 nucleotides match TRBD1. After removal of 1 base from V and 7 bases from J, the junction contained 4 bases not matched to a gene. CDR1 and CDR2 (germline): SGHTA, FQGNSA. The CDR3 is 15 amino acids. CDR3 sequence: CASSLGSGGNSPLHF. The CDR3 nucleotides read TGTGCCAGCAGCTTAGGATCAGGGGGGAATTCACCCCTCCACTTT. The full variable domain, completed using reference TRBV7-2 and TRBJ1-6, is GAGVSQSPSNKVTEKGKDVELRCDPISGHTALYWYRQSLGQGLEFLIYFQGNSAPDKSGLPSDRFSAERTGGSVSTLTIQRTQQEDSAVYLCASSLGSGGNSPLHFGNGTRLTVT.

The V gene is TRBV7-9, the J gene TRBJ2-5, with no clear D. The CDR3 sequence is 12 residues long. CDR1 is SEHNR and CDR2 is FQNEAQ in the germline V gene (reference sequence). The V gene lost 7 bases and the J gene lost 3 bases, with 9 bases spanning the gap. This CDR3 is CASTLEEETQYF. DNA for the CDR3: TGTGCCAGCACTTTAGAGGAAGAGACCCAGTACTTC.

The chain joins TRBV20-1 to TRBJ2-1; TRBD1 matches 9 bases. With V trimmed by 3 bases and J by 6 bases, 6 bases remained unmatched. Germline V gives CDR1 DFQATT, CDR2 SNEGSKA (reference sequence). This CDR3 is built from 14 residues. CDR3 sequence: CSARGDRDINEQFF. In DNA, the CDR3 is TGCAGTGCTAGGGGGGACAGGGACATCAATGAGCAGTTCTTC.

This clonotype was seen more than once but under ten times. The gene calls are TRBV3-1 and TRBJ2-4; the match to TRBD1 covers 9 bases. After removal of 4 bases from V and 9 bases from J, the junction contained 7 bases not matched to a gene. CDR1 is LGHDT and CDR2 is YNNKEL in the germline V gene (reference sequence). The CDR3 sequence is 14 residues long. The CDR3 protein is CASSPGQGRGIQYF. The CDR3 region has the DNA TGTGCCAGCAGCCCGGGACAGGGACGTGGCATTCAGTACTTC.

This clonotype was counted only a few times. Its ends do not fully match the called genes, so a read error is possible. The chain employs TRBV6-6 and TRBJ2-7, with TRBD2 matching 12 bases. The CDR3 loop spans 13 amino acids. CDR1 and CDR2 (germline): MNHNY, SVGAGI (reference sequence). DNA for the CDR3: TGTGCCGGCAGTCTAGCGGGAGGGGGGGAGCAGTACTTC. Translated: CAGSLAGGGEQYF.

The CDR3 bases are TGTGCCAGCAGCGATGGCGGGAGCAAGAGGGCTTGCACTGAAGCTTTCTTT. Residues: CASSDGGSKRACTEAFF. V usage is TRBV7-9 and J usage is TRBJ1-1; D remains unclear. The CDR3 has 17 residues. Germline loops: CDR1 SEHNR, CDR2 FQNEAQ (reference sequence). Trimming removed 5 bases at V and 4 bases at J, with 23 bases between.

This clonotype was detected a few times. V gene TRBV12-3 or TRBV12-4 combines with J gene TRBJ2-5; D is perhaps TRBD1 or TRBD2 (5 bases each). The CDR3 is made up of 13 amino acids. V lost 6 bases and J 5 bases, leaving 13 bases between the germline ends. CDR3 in DNA: TGTGCCAGCAGCATACCAGAGGGGGAGACCCAGTACTTC. Translating gives CASSIPEGETQYF.

This clonotype was counted ten times or more. One end of the junction fails to match germline, which may point to a read error. This chain connects TRBV5-1 to TRBJ2-1; 11 bases agree with TRBD2. The CDR3 sequence is 15 residues long. The germline V gene has CDR1 SGHRS and CDR2 YFSETQ. CDR3 in amino acids: CASSPTSGGYNEQFF. CDR3 nucleotide sequence: TGTGCCAGCAGCCCCACTAGCGGGGGATACAATGAGCAGTTCTTC.

This clonotype was seen a single time. The chain couples TRBV5-5 to TRBJ1-2, with D tentatively TRBD1 (6 bases). The V end lost 1 base, the J end lost 8 bases, and 12 bases lay between the germline ends. This CDR3 is 13 amino acids long. CDR1 is SGHKS and CDR2 is YYEKEE in the germline V gene (reference sequence). CDR3 bases: TGTGCCAGCAGCTTGATGCCAGGGGAAGGCTACACCTTC. The encoded protein is CASSLMPGEGYTF. The full variable domain, completed using reference TRBV5-5 and TRBJ1-2, is DAGVTQSPTHLIKTRGQQVTLRCSPISGHKSVSWYQQVLGQGPQFIFQYYEKEERGRGNFPDRFSARQFPNYSSELNVNALLLGDSALYLCASSLMPGEGYTFGSGTRLTVV.

The gene calls are TRBV29-1 and TRBJ1-1, with D possibly matching TRBD1 (6 bases). The germline gives CDR1 SQVTM, CDR2 ANQGSEA. Trimming shortened V by 6 bases and J by 4 bases, and 18 bases separated the two germline ends. The CDR3 length is 14 residues. Here the CDR3 reads CSVTHGGGGTEAFF. The CDR3, as DNA: TGCAGCGTGACCCACGGGGGAGGGGGCACTGAAGCTTTCTTT.

The rearrangement uses TRBV20-1 and TRBJ2-1, with D uncertain. Germline loops: CDR1 DFQATT, CDR2 SNEGSKA (reference sequence). The V gene lost 5 bases and the J gene lost 0 bases, with 20 bases spanning the gap. The CDR3 runs to 17 residues. CDR3 DNA sequence: TGCAGTGCTCCCGACTGGATAGCTTCTAGCTCCTACAATGAGCAGTTCTTC. This encodes CSAPDWIASSSYNEQFF.

This chain joins TRBV9 and TRBJ2-2, with 8 bases lining up with TRBD2. The V and J ends lost 4 bases and 3 bases, in that order; junction bases with no gene match: 2. The germline V gene has CDR1 SGDLS and CDR2 YYNGEE. This CDR3 is 14 amino acids long. Written as DNA, the CDR3 is TGTGCCAGCAGCACGGGGGGGTACACCGGGGAGCTGTTTTTT. Translation gives CASSTGGYTGELFF.

The V call is TRBV7-6, the J call TRBJ2-1; 10 nucleotides agree with TRBD2. The CDR3 runs 16 residues. CDR1 and CDR2 from the germline V gene are SGHVS and FNYEAQ. V was clipped by 5 bases and J by 0 bases; unmatched bases: 4. The CDR3 DNA follows: TGTGCCAGCAGCCCACTAGCGGGGAACTCCTACAATGAGCAGTTCTTC. Protein product: CASSPLAGNSYNEQFF.

Comments on this clonotype: This may be a read error, as it is one base from a much larger clone. V usage is TRBV29-1 and J usage is TRBJ2-5, with D uncertain. The CDR3 is made up of 10 amino acids. Germline CDR1 is SQVTM and CDR2 is ANQGSEA. V was cut by 7 bases and J by 13 bases, with 16 bases left in between. The CDR3 bases are TGCAGCGCCTCGTCGGACGAGCGGTACTTC. It translates to CSASSDERYF.

Comment on this clonotype: A much larger clonotype is one base distant, so this may be a read error. This chain connects TRBV4-1 to TRBJ2-4, with D possibly being TRBD1 or TRBD2 (5 bases each). The DNA end is more similar to TRBJ2-7, so the J call may be wrong. The V gene's germline CDR1 is MGHRA and CDR2 YSYEKL. The CDR3 loop spans 15 amino acids. The CDR3 loop reads CASSQDREPYYEQYF. The CDR3 DNA sequence: TGCGCCAGCAGCCAAGACAGGGAGCCTTACTACGAGCAGTACTTC.